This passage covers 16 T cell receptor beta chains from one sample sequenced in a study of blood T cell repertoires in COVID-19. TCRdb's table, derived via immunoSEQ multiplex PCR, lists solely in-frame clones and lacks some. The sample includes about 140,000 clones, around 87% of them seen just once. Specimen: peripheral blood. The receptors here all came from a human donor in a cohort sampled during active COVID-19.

Here the CDR3 DNA reads TGTGCCAGCAGCCACGGGACTAGCGGGAGGGAGAAGTACTTC. Amino acid sequence: CASSHGTSGREKYF. J is TRBJ2-7 and V is TRBV4-2; 16 nucleotides match TRBD2. V trimming: 3 bases; J trimming: 11 bases; junction bases outside the gene matches: 4. This CDR3 comprises 14 residues. Germline V gene sequence: CDR1 LGHNA, CDR2 YNFKEQ.

CDR3 sequence (DNA): TGTGCCAGCAGTGCCGGGGGGGTTTTTACCAAAAACATTCAGTACTTC. It is translated as CASSAGGVFTKNIQYF. The rearrangement links TRBV25-1 to TRBJ2-4, with 8 nucleotides matching TRBD2. The trim removed 4 bases at V and 2 bases at J, leaving 7 bases unmatched. Per germline, CDR1 MGHDK and CDR2 SYGVNS. The CDR3 spans 16 residues.

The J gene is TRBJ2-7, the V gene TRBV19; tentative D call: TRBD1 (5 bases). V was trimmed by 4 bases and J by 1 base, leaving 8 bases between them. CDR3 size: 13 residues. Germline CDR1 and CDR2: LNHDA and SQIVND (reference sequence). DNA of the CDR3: TGTGCCAGTAGTAAAGACAGATCCTACGAGCAGTACTTC. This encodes CASSKDRSYEQYF.

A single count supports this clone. This CDR3 reads CASSLRPHKAGGVYEQYF. For the CDR3, the DNA is TGTGCCAGCAGTTTAAGGCCCCACAAAGCGGGGGGCGTCTACGAGCAGTACTTC. The chain couples TRBV27 to TRBJ2-7, with 9 positions matching TRBD2. The CDR3 loop spans 18 amino acids. CDR1 and CDR2 from the germline V gene are MNHEY and SMNVEV (reference sequence). The V and J ends lost 2 bases and 3 bases, in that order; junction bases with no gene match: 14.

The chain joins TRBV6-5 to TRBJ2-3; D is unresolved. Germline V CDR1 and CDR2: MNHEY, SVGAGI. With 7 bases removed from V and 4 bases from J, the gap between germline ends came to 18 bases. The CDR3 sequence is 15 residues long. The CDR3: CASILDPLSPDTQYF. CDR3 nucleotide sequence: TGTGCCAGCATTCTAGACCCCCTGAGCCCAGATACGCAGTATTTT.

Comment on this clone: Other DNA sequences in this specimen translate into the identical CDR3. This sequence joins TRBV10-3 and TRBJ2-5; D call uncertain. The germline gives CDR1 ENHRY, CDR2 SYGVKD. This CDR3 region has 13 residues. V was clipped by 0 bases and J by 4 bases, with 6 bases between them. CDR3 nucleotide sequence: TGTGCCATCAGTGAGTCCACTCGAGAGACCCAGTACTTC. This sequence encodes CAISESTRETQYF.

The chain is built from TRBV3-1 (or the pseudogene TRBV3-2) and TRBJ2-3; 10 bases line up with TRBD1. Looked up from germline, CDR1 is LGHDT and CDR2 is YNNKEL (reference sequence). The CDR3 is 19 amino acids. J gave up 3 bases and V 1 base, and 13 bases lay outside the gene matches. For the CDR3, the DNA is TGTGCCAGCAGCCAAGGTTTATCTCGGACAGGGGGACGGACAGATACGCAGTATTTT. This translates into CASSQGLSRTGGRTDTQYF.

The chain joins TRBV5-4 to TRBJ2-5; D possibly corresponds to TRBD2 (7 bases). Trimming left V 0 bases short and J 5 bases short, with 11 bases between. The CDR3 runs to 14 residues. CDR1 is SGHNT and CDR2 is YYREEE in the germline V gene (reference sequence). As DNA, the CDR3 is TGTGCCAGCAGCTTGGAAGGGGGGGGTGAGACCCAGTACTTC. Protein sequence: CASSLEGGGETQYF.

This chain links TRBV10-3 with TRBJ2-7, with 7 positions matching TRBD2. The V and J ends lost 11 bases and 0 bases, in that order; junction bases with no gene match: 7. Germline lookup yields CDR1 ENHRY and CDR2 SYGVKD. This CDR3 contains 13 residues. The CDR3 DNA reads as TGTGCCGCCGGGGGAGGGGCCTCCTACGAGCAGTACTTC. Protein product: CAAGGGASYEQYF.

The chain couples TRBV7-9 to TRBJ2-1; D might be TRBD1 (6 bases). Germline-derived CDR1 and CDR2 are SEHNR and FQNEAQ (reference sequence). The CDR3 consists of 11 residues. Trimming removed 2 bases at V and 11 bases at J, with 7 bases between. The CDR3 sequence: CASSLQGQQFF. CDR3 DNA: TGTGCCAGCAGCTTACAGGGGCAGCAGTTCTTC.

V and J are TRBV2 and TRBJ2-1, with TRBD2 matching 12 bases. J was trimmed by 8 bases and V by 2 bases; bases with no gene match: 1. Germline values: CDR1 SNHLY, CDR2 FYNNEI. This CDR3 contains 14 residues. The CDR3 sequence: CASSELAGGYEQFF. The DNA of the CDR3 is TGTGCCAGCAGTGAACTAGCGGGAGGGTATGAGCAGTTCTTC.

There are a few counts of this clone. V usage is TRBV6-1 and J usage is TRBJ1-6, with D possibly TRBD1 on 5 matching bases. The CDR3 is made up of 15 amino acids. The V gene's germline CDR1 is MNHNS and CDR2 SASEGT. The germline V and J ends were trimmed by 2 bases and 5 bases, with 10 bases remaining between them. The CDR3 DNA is TGTGCCAGCAGTGAACAGCAGGGTGATAATTCACCCCTCCACTTT. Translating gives CASSEQQGDNSPLHF.

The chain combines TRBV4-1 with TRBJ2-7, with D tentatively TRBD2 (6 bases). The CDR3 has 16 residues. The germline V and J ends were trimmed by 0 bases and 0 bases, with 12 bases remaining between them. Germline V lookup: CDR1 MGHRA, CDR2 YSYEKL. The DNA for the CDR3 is TGCGCCAGCAGCCAAGATGCGGGACGGATCTCCTACGAGCAGTACTTC. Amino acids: CASSQDAGRISYEQYF.

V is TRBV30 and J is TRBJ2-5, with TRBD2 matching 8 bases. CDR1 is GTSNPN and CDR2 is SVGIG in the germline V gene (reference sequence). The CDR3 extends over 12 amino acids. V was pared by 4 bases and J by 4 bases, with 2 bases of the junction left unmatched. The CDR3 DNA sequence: TGTGCCTGGACCGGGGGGGGAGAGACCCAGTACTTC. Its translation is CAWTGGGETQYF.

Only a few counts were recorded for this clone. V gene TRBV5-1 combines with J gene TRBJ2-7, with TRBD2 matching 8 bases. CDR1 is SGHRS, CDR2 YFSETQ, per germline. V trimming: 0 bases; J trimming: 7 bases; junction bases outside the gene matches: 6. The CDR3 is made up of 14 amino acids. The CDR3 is CASSLDGLAGEQYF. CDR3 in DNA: TGCGCCAGCAGCTTGGATGGACTAGCTGGTGAGCAGTACTTC.

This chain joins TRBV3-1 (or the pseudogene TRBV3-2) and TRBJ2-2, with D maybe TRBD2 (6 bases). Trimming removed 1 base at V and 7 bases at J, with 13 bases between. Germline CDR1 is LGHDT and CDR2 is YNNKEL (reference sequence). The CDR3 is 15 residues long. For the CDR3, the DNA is TGTGCCAGCAGCCAAGCCGAACTAGCCAACGGGGAGCTGTTTTTT. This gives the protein CASSQAELANGELFF.